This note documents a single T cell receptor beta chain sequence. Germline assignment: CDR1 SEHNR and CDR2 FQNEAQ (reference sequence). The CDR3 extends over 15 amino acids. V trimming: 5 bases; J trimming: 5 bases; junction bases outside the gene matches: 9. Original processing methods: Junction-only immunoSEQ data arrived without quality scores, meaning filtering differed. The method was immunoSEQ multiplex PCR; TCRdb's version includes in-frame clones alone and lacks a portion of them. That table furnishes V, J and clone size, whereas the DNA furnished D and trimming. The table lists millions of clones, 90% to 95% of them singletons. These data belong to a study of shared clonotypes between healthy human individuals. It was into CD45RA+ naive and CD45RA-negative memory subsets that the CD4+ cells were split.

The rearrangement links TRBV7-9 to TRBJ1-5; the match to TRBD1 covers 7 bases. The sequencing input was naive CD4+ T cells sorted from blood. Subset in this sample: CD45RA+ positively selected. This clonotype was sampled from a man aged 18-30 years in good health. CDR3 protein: CASSRTGDGDQPQHF. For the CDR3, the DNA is TGTGCCAGCAGCAGAACAGGGGATGGAGATCAGCCCCAGCATTTT.